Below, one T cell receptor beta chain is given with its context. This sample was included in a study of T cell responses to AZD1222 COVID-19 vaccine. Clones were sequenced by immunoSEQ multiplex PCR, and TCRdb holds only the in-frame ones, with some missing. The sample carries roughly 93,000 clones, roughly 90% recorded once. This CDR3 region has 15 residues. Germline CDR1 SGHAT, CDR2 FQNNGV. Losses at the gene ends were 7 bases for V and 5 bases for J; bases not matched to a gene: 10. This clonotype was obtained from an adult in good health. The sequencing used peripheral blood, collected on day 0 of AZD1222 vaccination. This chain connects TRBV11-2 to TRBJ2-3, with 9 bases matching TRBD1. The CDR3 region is CASTQTGGRRDTQYF. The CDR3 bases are TGTGCCAGCACCCAAACAGGGGGCAGGAGAGATACGCAGTATTTT.